The entry that follows covers one T cell receptor beta chain sequence. Its antigen is not identified. The germline CDR1 and CDR2 sequences are SGHAT and FQNNGV. The CDR3 runs to 15 residues. V was clipped by 5 bases and J by 5 bases, with 18 bases between them. The record originates from a study of T-cell memory formation after mild COVID-19. Notes on the study in general: Mainly in CM and EM were contracting CD4+ clones; CD8+ were in EMRA. SARS-CoV-2 specificity of second-wave clones peaking day 37 was unconfirmed. The study detected some responding clones in pre-infection memory, suggesting cross-reactive memory joined.

TCRdb called the 5' RACE reads again in MiXCR, with one record for every CDR3 protein. The sample includes tens of thousands of distinct CDR3 sequences, over 15% of them seen just once. The chain carries TRBV11-2 and TRBJ1-1; D is possibly TRBD1 (6 bases). The material sequenced was PBMCs or a T cell subset sorted from them (not recorded which). This clonotype was sampled from an adult woman who had mild COVID-19 (a few samples of this study predate the infection). Cell type and time point are not known. CDR3 protein: CASSQESGVRTEAFF. In DNA form, the CDR3 reads TGTGCCAGCAGCCAAGAATCAGGGGTTCGAACTGAAGCTTTCTTT.